One sample yielded the 27 T cell receptor beta chains listed below, sequenced in a study of blood T cell repertoires in COVID-19. Assay used: immunoSEQ multiplex PCR; TCRdb lists only in-frame clones, some missing. The repertoire includes fewer than 35,000 clones, 90% of them detected once, and around 1.5% sits in the top ten. The material sequenced was peripheral blood. Every receptor here comes from a man aged 60-69 years with active COVID-19.

The chain is built from TRBV6-6 and TRBJ1-1, with TRBD1 matching over 11 bases. From germline, CDR1 is MNHNY and CDR2 SVGAGI (reference sequence). Trimming at V came to 2 bases and at J to 4 bases, leaving 3 bases not matched to a gene. The CDR3 contains 15 residues. This chain's CDR3 is CASSYTGTGGTEAFF. Here the CDR3 DNA reads TGTGCCAGCAGTTACACCGGGACAGGGGGCACTGAAGCTTTCTTT.

The chain links TRBV2 to TRBJ2-3, with a possible D match to TRBD2 (6 bases). From germline, CDR1 is SNHLY and CDR2 FYNNEI. The germline V and J ends were trimmed by 3 bases and 2 bases, with 9 bases remaining between them. The CDR3 consists of 14 residues. CDR3 sequence (DNA): TGTGCCAGCAGTGAGCTAGCGCACACAGATACGCAGTATTTT. It translates to CASSELAHTDTQYF.

This chain joins TRBV28 and TRBJ1-6; unclear D gene. Trimming stripped 3 bases from V and 7 bases from J, with 4 bases between. The CDR3 spans 12 residues. Germline lookup yields CDR1 MDHEN and CDR2 SYDVKM. The CDR3 is CASSFVNSPLHF. The CDR3 region has the DNA TGTGCCAGCAGTTTCGTCAATTCACCCCTCCACTTT.

The CDR3: CASSQDPSGGAGEQFF. The CDR3 DNA reads as TGCGCCAGCAGCCAAGACCCTAGCGGGGGGGCTGGTGAGCAGTTCTTC. The chain recombines TRBV4-3 with TRBJ2-1; 12 nucleotides align to TRBD2. Looked up from germline, CDR1 is LGHNA and CDR2 is YSLEER. The junction had 6 bases not matched to a gene; V was cut back by 0 bases and J by 9 bases. This CDR3 has 16 residues.

V usage is TRBV3-1 (or the pseudogene TRBV3-2) and J usage is TRBJ1-3; D unclear. This CDR3 has 12 amino acids. Per germline, CDR1 LGHDT and CDR2 YNNKEL (reference sequence). Deletions cut 1 base from V and 8 bases from J, with 6 bases between. CDR3 in amino acids: CASSQGRDTIYF. CDR3 nucleotide sequence: TGTGCCAGCAGCCAAGGGAGAGACACCATATATTTT.

The rearrangement links TRBV7-6 to TRBJ2-7; D is perhaps TRBD2 (6 bases). V dropped 2 bases and J dropped 6 bases, with 17 bases sitting between them. Germline V gene lookup returns CDR1 SGHVS and CDR2 FNYEAQ. There are 15 residues in the CDR3. CDR3 residues: CASSLPGLQRGEQYF. CDR3 sequence (DNA): TGTGCCAGCAGCTTACCGGGACTCCAAAGGGGCGAGCAGTACTTC.

The chain couples TRBV6-5 to TRBJ2-2, with 9 bases aligning to TRBD1. In germline, CDR1 is MNHEY, CDR2 SVGAGI. CDR3 length equals 14 residues. J gave up 7 bases and V 6 bases, and 6 bases lay outside the gene matches. CDR3 bases: TGTGCCAGCAGCAACAGGGGGCTCTACGGGGAGCTGTTTTTT. The encoded protein is CASSNRGLYGELFF.

The chain recombines TRBV5-4 with TRBJ2-3; 8 bases map to TRBD1. Germline CDR1 is SGHNT and CDR2 is YYREEE (reference sequence). J gave up 0 bases and V 4 bases, and 4 bases lay outside the gene matches. The CDR3 has 15 residues. Here the CDR3 reads CASSRQGLSTDTQYF. The CDR3 DNA reads as TGTGCCAGCAGCCGACAGGGGCTGAGCACAGATACGCAGTATTTT.

This chain joins TRBV11-2 and TRBJ1-2; D gene uncertain. The V gene lost 3 bases and the J gene lost 5 bases, with 16 bases spanning the gap. Germline values: CDR1 SGHAT, CDR2 FQNNGV. This CDR3 has 15 residues. CDR3: CASSFERSRHYGYTF. In DNA, the CDR3 is TGTGCCAGCAGCTTCGAGCGGTCCAGGCATTATGGCTACACCTTC.

The chain has TRBV27 and TRBJ1-6; D gene unclear. The V end lost 3 bases, the J end lost 0 bases, and 6 bases lay between the germline ends. The CDR3 contains 15 residues. Germline lookup yields CDR1 MNHEY and CDR2 SMNVEV (reference sequence). The CDR3 coding sequence is TGTGCCAGCAGTTTGAGTAGCTCCTATAATTCACCCCTCCACTTT. Protein: CASSLSSSYNSPLHF.

CDR3 nucleotide sequence: TGTGCCAGCTGGGAGGGTCCCGTGCGCTACAATGAGCAGTTCTTC. Its protein is CASWEGPVRYNEQFF. This chain links TRBV28 with TRBJ2-1, with TRBD2 matching over 7 bases. CDR1 is MDHEN and CDR2 is SYDVKM in the germline V gene. V shed 8 bases, J shed 3 bases, and the junction held 10 bases outside the gene matches. This CDR3 has 15 residues.

The CDR3 here is CASGNLGVSGANVLTF. CDR3 nucleotide sequence: TGTGCTAGTGGCAACCTCGGGGTCTCTGGGGCCAACGTCCTGACTTTC. The J gene is TRBJ2-6, the V gene TRBV12-5; a weak D match, TRBD2 (5 bases). Per germline, CDR1 LGHNT and CDR2 FRNRAP. Trimming cost V 6 bases and J 0 bases, with 12 bases left between them. The CDR3 runs 16 residues.

This chain connects TRBV7-6 to TRBJ1-1; tentatively, D is TRBD1 (5 bases). The CDR3 is 16 residues long. The germline CDR1 and CDR2 sequences are SGHVS and FNYEAQ. V was clipped by 1 base and J by 1 base, with 13 bases between them. The CDR3 reads CASSLVWRGSNTEAFF. CDR3 in DNA: TGTGCCAGCAGCTTAGTTTGGAGGGGATCGAACACTGAAGCTTTCTTT. The full variable domain, completed using reference TRBV7-6 and TRBJ1-1, is GAGVSQSPRYKVTKRGQDVALRCDPISGHVSLYWYRQALGQGPEFLTYFNYEAQQDKSGLPNDRFSAERPEGSISTLTIQRTEQRDSAMYRCASSLVWRGSNTEAFFGQGTRLTVV.

V usage is TRBV12-3 or TRBV12-4 and J usage is TRBJ1-2; D is unclear. The CDR3 length is 11 residues. V was pared by 5 bases and J by 4 bases, with 5 bases between. The CDR3 protein is CASSTVYGYTF. The CDR3 nucleotides are TGTGCCAGCAGTACAGTCTATGGCTACACCTTC.

The CDR3: CASIAGTGMGYDGYTF. DNA of the CDR3: TGTGCCAGTATTGCCGGGACAGGGATGGGTTACGATGGCTACACCTTC. The V gene is TRBV19, the J gene TRBJ1-2, with 9 nucleotides matching TRBD1. The CDR3 loop spans 16 amino acids. J gave up 6 bases and V 7 bases, and 15 bases lay outside the gene matches. CDR1 and CDR2 from the germline V gene are LNHDA and SQIVND (reference sequence). Using reference TRBV19 and TRBJ1-2 for the parts outside the CDR3, the full variable domain is DGGITQSPKYLFRKEGQNVTLSCEQNLNHDAMYWYRQDPGQGLRLIYYSQIVNDFQKGDIAEGYSVSREKKESFPLTVTSAQKNPTAFYLCASIAGTGMGYDGYTFGSGTRLTVV.

This sequence joins TRBV30 and TRBJ2-7; D is unclear. The CDR3 loop spans 12 amino acids. V was clipped by 4 bases and J by 6 bases, with 13 bases between them. Germline CDR1 and CDR2: GTSNPN and SVGIG (reference sequence). CDR3 residues: CAWTAATTEQYF. The CDR3 DNA reads TGTGCCTGGACCGCGGCCACGACCGAGCAGTACTTC.

The chain employs TRBV6-5 and TRBJ1-5; D is unclear. The CDR3 covers 12 residues. The V gene lost 0 bases and the J gene lost 10 bases, with 7 bases spanning the gap. The germline CDR1 and CDR2 sequences are MNHEY and SVGAGI. Written as DNA, the CDR3 is TGTGCCAGCAGTTACTCATCAGGCCCCCAGCATTTT. This gives the protein CASSYSSGPQHF.

This chain joins TRBV9 and TRBJ2-7, with a possible D match to TRBD1 (6 bases). CDR1 and CDR2 from the germline V gene are SGDLS and YYNGEE. The CDR3 contains 13 residues. The V and J ends lost 1 base and 6 bases respectively, with 11 bases between them. The CDR3 reads CASSVSTGREQYF. CDR3 bases: TGTGCCAGCAGCGTATCAACAGGGCGCGAGCAGTACTTC.

The chain carries TRBV6-2 or TRBV6-3 and TRBJ2-3, with 10 bases aligning to TRBD2. The CDR3 is 14 amino acids. CDR1 is MNHEY and CDR2 is SVGEGT in the germline V gene. Trimming at V came to 6 bases and at J to 7 bases, leaving 7 bases not matched to a gene. The CDR3 spells CASRPSGGVNTQYF. CDR3 DNA: TGTGCCAGCAGGCCTAGCGGGGGTGTTAATACGCAGTATTTT.

V usage is TRBV4-3 and J usage is TRBJ1-3, with D maybe TRBD1 (6 bases). V lost 5 bases and J 3 bases, leaving 17 bases between the germline ends. The CDR3 runs 16 residues. CDR1 is LGHNA and CDR2 is YSLEER in the germline V gene. The CDR3 is CASSSEAGAIGNTIYF. Written as DNA, the CDR3 is TGCGCCAGCAGCTCAGAGGCGGGGGCAATTGGAAACACCATATATTTT.

The rearrangement joins TRBV4-2 to TRBJ2-3; D might be TRBD2 (5 bases). Trimming stripped 4 bases from V and 0 bases from J, with 11 bases between. The germline V gene has CDR1 LGHNA and CDR2 YNFKEQ. The length of the CDR3 is 15 residues. Written as DNA, the CDR3 is TGTGCCAGCAGCCCCCGGGGATCGAGCACAGATACGCAGTATTTT. The encoded protein is CASSPRGSSTDTQYF.

V and J are TRBV9 and TRBJ2-3, with 8 bases fitting TRBD2. V was pared by 2 bases and J by 0 bases, with 5 bases of the junction left unmatched. Germline V CDR1 and CDR2: SGDLS, YYNGEE. This CDR3 contains 16 residues. Here the CDR3 DNA reads TGTGCCAGCAGCGTGGGACCTAGCGGGAGCACAGATACGCAGTATTTT. Residues: CASSVGPSGSTDTQYF.

The V call is TRBV30, the J call TRBJ2-6, with TRBD1 matching over 9 bases. V lost 1 base, J lost 1 base, and 11 bases stayed unmatched. The CDR3 covers 19 residues. Germline CDR1 is GTSNPN and CDR2 is SVGIG (reference sequence). CDR3 DNA: TGTGCCTGGAGTGCCTCCCCGGGACAGGGAAGGTCTGGGGCCAACGTCCTGACTTTC. It codes for CAWSASPGQGRSGANVLTF.

V is TRBV18 and J is TRBJ2-2, with TRBD1 matching over 7 bases. The germline V gene encodes CDR1 KGHSH and CDR2 LQKENI. The J segment lost 0 bases and the V segment lost 6 bases, leaving 7 bases of the junction unmatched. The length of the CDR3 is 16 residues. The CDR3 DNA sequence: TGTGCCAGCTCCCGAGAACAGGGGCCGAACACCGGGGAGCTGTTTTTT. It encodes CASSREQGPNTGELFF.

This clone was counted a single time. This CDR3 reads CSASTPEGQYF. The CDR3 nucleotides read TGCAGTGCTAGCACCCCGGAGGGGCAGTACTTC. The chain combines TRBV20-1 with TRBJ2-7; maybe TRBD2 (6 bases). Germline V CDR1 and CDR2: DFQATT, SNEGSKA (reference sequence). This CDR3 is 11 amino acids long. Between the trimmed V and J ends, which lost 3 bases and 9 bases, there was a span of 12 bases.

The gene calls are TRBV2 and TRBJ1-1; D is unresolved. Germline CDR1 reads SNHLY; CDR2 reads FYNNEI. The V end lost 8 bases, the J end lost 5 bases, and 24 bases lay between the germline ends. The CDR3 is 16 residues long. CDR3 region: CASVPIPRAVGTEAFF. DNA of the CDR3: TGTGCCAGCGTTCCGATCCCGAGGGCCGTAGGGACTGAAGCTTTCTTT.

The chain has TRBV10-3 and TRBJ2-1; 13 positions match TRBD2. The V gene's germline CDR1 is ENHRY and CDR2 SYGVKD. The CDR3 covers 17 residues. V lost 0 bases and J lost 7; bases outside the gene matches: 6. The CDR3 reads CAISESTSGGGINEQFF. The CDR3 bases are TGTGCCATCAGTGAGTCAACTAGCGGGGGGGGTATTAATGAGCAGTTCTTC.